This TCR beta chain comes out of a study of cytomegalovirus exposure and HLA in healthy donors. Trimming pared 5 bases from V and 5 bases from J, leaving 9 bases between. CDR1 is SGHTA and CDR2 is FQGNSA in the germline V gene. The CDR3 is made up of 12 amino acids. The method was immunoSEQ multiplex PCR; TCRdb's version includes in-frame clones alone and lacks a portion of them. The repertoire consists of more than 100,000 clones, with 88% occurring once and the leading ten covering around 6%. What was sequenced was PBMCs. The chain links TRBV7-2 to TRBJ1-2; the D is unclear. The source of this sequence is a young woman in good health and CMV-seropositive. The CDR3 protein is CASSLYGYGYTF. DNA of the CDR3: TGTGCCAGCAGCCTTTACGGGTATGGCTACACCTTC.